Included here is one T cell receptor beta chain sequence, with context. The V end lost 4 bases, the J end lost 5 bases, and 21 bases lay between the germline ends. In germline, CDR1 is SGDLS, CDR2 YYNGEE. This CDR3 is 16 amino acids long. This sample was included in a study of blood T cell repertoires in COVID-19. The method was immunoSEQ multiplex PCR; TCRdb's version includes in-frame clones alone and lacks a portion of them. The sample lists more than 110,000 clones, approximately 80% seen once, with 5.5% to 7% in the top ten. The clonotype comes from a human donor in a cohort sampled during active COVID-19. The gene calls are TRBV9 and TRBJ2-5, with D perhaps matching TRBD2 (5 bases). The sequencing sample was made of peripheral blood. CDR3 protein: CASSPRASVNGETQYF. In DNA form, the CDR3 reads TGTGCCAGCAGCCCGCGGGCATCGGTCAACGGCGAGACCCAGTACTTC.